The present entry profiles one T cell receptor beta chain with its context. Here immunoSEQ multiplex PCR was the method, and the copy in TCRdb shows in-frame clones only, minus some. In the table there are some 73,000 clones, around 94% of which are singletons. This sample is drawn from a study of control samples from healthy donors and cancer patients. The CDR3 runs 12 residues. Germline V lookup: CDR1 SGHAT, CDR2 FQNNGV. Trimming took off 1 base at V and 5 bases at J, with 3 bases between the two ends. This receptor was obtained from a woman in her thirties or forties in good health. Sequenced sample: blood. The chain combines TRBV11-2 with TRBJ1-3; D is uncertain. The CDR3 reads CASSLGRNTIYF. In DNA form, the CDR3 reads TGTGCCAGCAGCTTAGGAAGAAACACCATATATTTT. The complete variable domain, with remaining parts taken from reference TRBV11-2 and TRBJ1-3, reads EAGVAQSPRYKIIEKRQSVAFWCNPISGHATLYWYQQILGQGPKLLIQFQNNGVVDDSQLPKDRFSAERLKGVDSTLKIQPAKLEDSAVYLCASSLGRNTIYFGEGSWLTVV.